The next 26 T cell receptor beta chains were all read from a single sample in a study of blood T cell repertoires in COVID-19 (dated by TCRdb to about 2020). Library prep was done by the immunoSEQ multiplex PCR assay. TCRdb holds this immuneACCESS table with in-frame rearrangements only. Some clones are missing; in checked studies, unresolved V genes explain under half, and the rest has no known cause. The sample table records some 340,000 clones; 83% of these occur just once. The top ten hold 5% to 6% of the sample. Sequenced sample: PBMCs or T cells enriched from blood (not recorded which). These receptors originate from a woman between 50 and 59 years old who had recovered from COVID-19.

The rearrangement uses TRBV7-2 and TRBJ1-5; D perhaps matches TRBD1 (6 bases). The germline gives CDR1 SGHTA, CDR2 FQGNSA. V lost 5 bases to trimming and J lost 4 bases, with 21 bases between them. This CDR3 has 17 amino acids. CDR3 protein: CASSNSGTPGENQPQHF. The CDR3 DNA reads TGTGCCAGCAGCAATTCCGGGACACCAGGGGAGAATCAGCCCCAGCATTTT.

This rearrangement joins TRBV9 to TRBJ2-7; 7 bases are shared with TRBD2. Germline V gene data show CDR1 as SGDLS and CDR2 as YYNGEE. The CDR3 is 14 residues long. Unmatched junction bases numbered 5, after V lost 2 bases and J lost 3 bases. The CDR3 reads CASSVGGGIYEQYF. The DNA for the CDR3 is TGTGCCAGCAGCGTTGGCGGGGGTATCTACGAGCAGTACTTC.

The gene calls are TRBV16 and TRBJ1-1; TRBD1 agrees at 7 bases. CDR1 is KGHSY, CDR2 FQNENV, per germline. The CDR3 length is 14 residues. The ends lost 4 bases at V and 1 base at J; junction bases unmatched: 3. CDR3 sequence: CASSLRTGNTEAFF. CDR3 sequence (DNA): TGTGCCAGCAGCCTTCGGACAGGGAACACTGAAGCTTTCTTT.

The J gene is TRBJ1-2, the V gene TRBV5-1; TRBD1 matches 8 bases. The V gene end was trimmed by 0 bases and the J gene end by 0 bases; junction bases not matched to a gene: 10. The CDR3 runs to 18 residues. Germline CDR1 is SGHRS and CDR2 is YFSETQ. CDR3: CASSLGQGIQSANYGYTF. CDR3 nucleotide sequence: TGCGCCAGCAGCTTGGGACAGGGGATCCAATCAGCTAACTATGGCTACACCTTC.

As regards this clone: This CDR3 is also generated by other DNA sequences in the sample. The chain employs TRBV5-1 and TRBJ1-1, with 7 bases matching TRBD1. This CDR3 has 12 amino acids. Germline trimming cut 4 bases from V and 8 bases from J; bases unmatched to any gene: 5. Germline V CDR1 and CDR2: SGHRS, YFSETQ. The CDR3 DNA reads as TGCGCCAGCAGCCCGGAGACAGGGGAAGCTTTCTTT. Protein sequence: CASSPETGEAFF.

The chain couples TRBV30 to TRBJ1-6, with D possibly being TRBD1 (6 bases). The germline V gene encodes CDR1 GTSNPN and CDR2 SVGIG (reference sequence). CDR3 length equals 13 residues. CDR3 sequence: CGVGASYNSPLHF. CDR3 coding DNA: TGTGGGGTGGGGGCCTCCTATAATTCACCCCTCCACTTT.

On this clone itself: The sample carries other DNA sequences with the same CDR3. This chain uses TRBV18 with TRBJ1-1; 8 nucleotides match TRBD1. This CDR3 is built from 14 residues. V was clipped by 3 bases and J by 1 base; unmatched bases: 1. Germline CDR1 KGHSH, CDR2 LQKENI. The CDR3 here is CASSPGQGNTEAFF. In DNA, the CDR3 is TGTGCCAGCTCACCCGGACAGGGGAACACTGAAGCTTTCTTT.

The chain uses TRBV9 and TRBJ1-2, with D possibly being TRBD1 (5 bases). Deletions cut 4 bases from V and 4 bases from J, with 17 bases between. The germline gives CDR1 SGDLS, CDR2 YYNGEE. CDR3 length: 15 residues. The CDR3: CASSPRWGGIYGYTF. The CDR3 DNA is TGTGCCAGCAGCCCTCGGTGGGGGGGAATCTATGGCTACACCTTC.

V gene TRBV5-4 combines with J gene TRBJ2-7, with 8 bases fitting TRBD2. V dropped 4 bases and J dropped 5; count of bases not matched to a gene: 14. The CDR3 totals 16 residues. The germline V gene encodes CDR1 SGHNT and CDR2 YYREEE (reference sequence). The CDR3: CASSPNPGLGSHEQYF. The CDR3 DNA is TGTGCCAGCAGCCCCAACCCGGGACTAGGGTCCCACGAGCAGTACTTC.

The J gene is TRBJ2-7, the V gene TRBV7-2, with 11 bases that match TRBD2. From germline, CDR1 is SGHTA and CDR2 FQGNSA. V lost 6 bases to trimming and J lost 4 bases; unmatched junction nucleotides: 8. The CDR3 runs to 15 residues. CDR3 sequence (DNA): TGTGCCAGCAGTTCTACTAGCGGGAGCTTGTACGAGCAGTACTTC. As protein: CASSSTSGSLYEQYF.

The J gene is TRBJ1-1, the V gene TRBV3-1 (or the pseudogene TRBV3-2); D is perhaps TRBD1 (6 bases). The length of the CDR3 is 14 residues. V was cut by 0 bases and J by 4 bases, with 9 bases left in between. Germline CDR1 reads LGHDT; CDR2 reads YNNKEL (reference sequence). For the CDR3, the DNA is TGTGCCAGCAGCCAAGAAACAGGGCGCACTGAAGCTTTCTTT. This gives the protein CASSQETGRTEAFF.

The chain uses TRBV4-3 and TRBJ2-7, with 8 nucleotides matching TRBD2. Germline CDR1 is LGHNA and CDR2 is YSLEER. This CDR3 spans 16 amino acids. V shed 0 bases and J 9 bases; nucleotides not matched to a gene: 13. Written as DNA, the CDR3 is TGCGCCAGCAGCCAAGATTCAACTAGCGGCCTTAGGGCGCAGTACTTC. It yields the protein CASSQDSTSGLRAQYF.

DNA for the CDR3: TGCAGTGCTAGTGCTTCAGGGTGGGGAAACACTGAAGCTTTCTTT. Amino acids: CSASASGWGNTEAFF. The rearrangement joins TRBV20-1 to TRBJ1-1, with a tentative D call TRBD1 (5 bases). The V and J ends lost 3 bases and 2 bases respectively, with 16 bases between them. Germline V gives CDR1 DFQATT, CDR2 SNEGSKA (reference sequence). The CDR3 loop spans 15 amino acids.

The chain has TRBV6-5 and TRBJ1-6; D may be TRBD1 (6 bases). V was shortened by 6 bases and J by 6 bases, with 12 bases between the two germline ends. Looked up from germline, CDR1 is MNHEY and CDR2 is SVGAGI. The CDR3 sequence is 14 residues long. CDR3 sequence: CASRTTGLNSPLHF. Here the CDR3 DNA reads TGTGCCAGCAGAACGACAGGCCTTAATTCACCCCTCCACTTT.

This chain connects TRBV25-1 to TRBJ2-7, with D possibly matching TRBD2 (6 bases). With 4 bases removed from V and 0 bases from J, the gap between germline ends came to 13 bases. Germline V lookup: CDR1 MGHDK, CDR2 SYGVNS. The CDR3 extends over 15 amino acids. In nucleotides, the CDR3 is TGTGCCAGCAGTGGGGCCCGGGACTTCTCCTACGAGCAGTACTTC. It codes for CASSGARDFSYEQYF.

The gene calls are TRBV7-6 and TRBJ1-1; D not certain. The V and J ends lost 1 base and 2 bases respectively, with 14 bases between them. Per germline, CDR1 SGHVS and CDR2 FNYEAQ. The CDR3 covers 16 residues. CDR3 sequence: CASSLVSPPRNTEAFF. The CDR3 coding sequence is TGTGCCAGCAGCTTAGTGTCCCCACCGAGAAACACTGAAGCTTTCTTT.

The rearrangement uses TRBV12-3 or TRBV12-4 and TRBJ2-7; D call uncertain. Between the trimmed V and J ends, which lost 5 bases and 4 bases, there was a span of 6 bases. CDR3 length: 11 residues. The CDR3 nucleotides are TGTGCCAGCAGTGCGCCATACGAGCAGTACTTC. Protein sequence: CASSAPYEQYF.

The V and J genes are TRBV19 and TRBJ2-3, with TRBD1 as a possible D gene (6 bases). Between the trimmed V and J ends, which lost 5 bases and 2 bases, there was a span of 23 bases. The germline gives CDR1 LNHDA, CDR2 SQIVND (reference sequence). The CDR3 has 18 residues. The CDR3, as DNA: TGTGCCAGTAGTTTAGGAACCGGGACACAGCCTTCCACAGATACGCAGTATTTT. Its protein is CASSLGTGTQPSTDTQYF.

This sequence joins TRBV2 and TRBJ1-2; perhaps TRBD1 as D (6 bases). Germline loops: CDR1 SNHLY, CDR2 FYNNEI. Trimming pared 10 bases from V and 1 base from J, leaving 16 bases between. This CDR3 is built from 14 residues. The CDR3 nucleotides are TGTGCCACCTCCGGGACATTCGATAACTATGGCTACACCTTC. Translation gives CATSGTFDNYGYTF.

The chain is built from TRBV30 and TRBJ1-2; 10 nucleotides agree with TRBD1. The trim removed 5 bases at V and 7 bases at J, leaving 10 bases unmatched. Per germline, CDR1 GTSNPN and CDR2 SVGIG (reference sequence). This CDR3 spans 14 amino acids. The CDR3 reads CAWQGQGGIGGYTF. The CDR3 coding sequence is TGTGCCTGGCAAGGACAGGGGGGTATTGGTGGCTACACCTTC. The full variable domain, its missing parts supplied by reference TRBV30 and TRBJ1-2, is SQTIHQWPATLVQPVGSPLSLECTVEGTSNPNLYWYRQAAGRGLQLLFYSVGIGQISSEVPQNLSASRPQDRQFILSSKKLLLSDSGFYLCAWQGQGGIGGYTFGSGTRLTVV.

The V call is TRBV4-2, the J call TRBJ2-1, with TRBD2 matching 16 bases. Germline CDR1 LGHNA, CDR2 YNFKEQ. Trimming took 0 bases from V and 8 from J; bases not matched to a gene: 4. The CDR3 runs to 17 residues. In nucleotides, the CDR3 is TGTGCCAGCAGCCAAGAAGGGACTAGCGGGGGGGCCTATGAGCAGTTCTTC. This gives the protein CASSQEGTSGGAYEQFF.

The chain carries TRBV11-2 and TRBJ2-1; TRBD2 agrees at 10 bases. The V segment lost 0 bases and the J segment 2 bases; nucleotides outside the gene matches: 4. The CDR3 sequence is 17 residues long. Germline assignment: CDR1 SGHAT and CDR2 FQNNGV. The CDR3 nucleotides are TGTGCCAGCAGCTTAGAGGCTAGCGGGAGTACCTACAATGAGCAGTTCTTC. It codes for CASSLEASGSTYNEQFF.

The chain links TRBV11-3 to TRBJ2-3; 10 nucleotides align to TRBD1. Losses at the gene ends were 6 bases for V and 1 base for J; bases not matched to a gene: 4. Germline V gene lookup returns CDR1 SGHNT and CDR2 YENEEA. This CDR3 region has 15 residues. The CDR3 is CASSLGTGGTDTQYF. Written as DNA, the CDR3 is TGTGCCAGCAGTTTGGGGACAGGGGGCACAGATACGCAGTATTTT.

This clone was counted between two and nine times. CDR3 DNA sequence: TGTGCCAGCTCACCATTTGCTACAGAGAACACCGGGGAGCTGTTTTTT. It is translated as CASSPFATENTGELFF. V and J are TRBV18 and TRBJ2-2; D is undetermined. Germline lookup yields CDR1 KGHSH and CDR2 LQKENI. V was pared by 2 bases and J by 1 base, with 11 bases between. The CDR3 has 16 residues.

This sequence joins TRBV11-3 and TRBJ2-2; TRBD1 matches 10 bases. This CDR3 is built from 16 residues. Looked up from germline, CDR1 is SGHNT and CDR2 is YENEEA. After removal of 4 bases from V and 2 bases from J, the junction contained 4 bases not matched to a gene. CDR3 residues: CASSSRTGGNTGELFF. In nucleotides, the CDR3 is TGTGCCAGCAGCTCAAGGACAGGGGGAAACACCGGGGAGCTGTTTTTT. Full variable domain (rest looked up from reference TRBV11-3 and TRBJ2-2): EAGVVQSPRYKIIEKKQPVAFWCNPISGHNTLYWYLQNLGQGPELLIRYENEEAVDDSQLPKDRFSAERLKGVDSTLKIQPAELGDSAVYLCASSSRTGGNTGELFFGEGSRLTVL.

This chain connects TRBV21-1 to TRBJ1-2. TRBV21-1 is listed as a pseudogene. The CDR3 runs to 18 residues. DNA for the CDR3: TGTGCCAGCAGCACCATTCCGTCAGTGCGGGACTCCCACTATGGCTACACCTTC. Its translation: CASSTIPSVRDSHYGYTF.